The 20 T cell receptor beta chains below were found in one sample sequenced in a study of beta chain features in type 1 diabetes. The isolated RNA, all of it, was reverse transcribed, so expressed TCRB transcripts were what got sequenced. Sequencing used immunoSEQ multiplex PCR; TCRdb keeps in-frame clones, though not all of them. The data contain a few hundred thousand clones, around 16% of them seen just once; the ten biggest clones take up 0.019%. Sequencing used naive CD4+ T cells from blood. The receptors come from a woman aged 18 to 35 in good health.

In this sample, this clone turned up a few times. This chain uses TRBV7-9 with TRBJ2-1; D call uncertain. V was shortened by 1 base and J by 0 bases, with 10 bases between the two germline ends. CDR1 and CDR2 from the germline V gene are SEHNR and FQNEAQ (reference sequence). The CDR3 is 16 amino acids. The CDR3 region has the DNA TGTGCCAGCAGCTTAGGAGGCCGTAGCTCCTACAATGAGCAGTTCTTC. Residues: CASSLGGRSSYNEQFF.

The chain has TRBV5-1 and TRBJ2-5; D might be TRBD2 (5 bases). CDR1 is SGHRS and CDR2 is YFSETQ in the germline V gene. CDR3 length: 14 residues. Trimming left V 4 bases short and J 3 bases short, with 13 bases between. CDR3 loop: CASSTGRGEETQYF. CDR3 nucleotides: TGCGCCAGCAGCACCGGACGGGGTGAAGAGACCCAGTACTTC.

Note on this clone: Additional DNA sequences in this sample encode the identical CDR3. The V gene is TRBV28, the J gene TRBJ1-2; 8 bases map to TRBD1. Trimming at V came to 6 bases and at J to 4 bases, leaving 7 bases not matched to a gene. The germline CDR1 and CDR2 sequences are MDHEN and SYDVKM. The CDR3 has 14 residues. CDR3 sequence (DNA): TGTGCCAGCAGCCTCGGACAGGGTGTCTATGGCTACACCTTC. Translating gives CASSLGQGVYGYTF.

The chain has TRBV7-2 and TRBJ2-7, with 8 nucleotides matching TRBD1. This CDR3 region has 14 residues. The V segment lost 5 bases and the J segment 2 bases; nucleotides outside the gene matches: 5. Germline lookup yields CDR1 SGHTA and CDR2 FQGNSA. The CDR3 loop reads CASSNGQGPYEQYF. Written as DNA, the CDR3 is TGTGCCAGCAGCAACGGACAGGGCCCCTACGAGCAGTACTTC.

The chain joins TRBV2 to TRBJ2-1, with 8 positions matching TRBD1. Germline values: CDR1 SNHLY, CDR2 FYNNEI. The CDR3 is 15 amino acids. The V segment lost 6 bases and the J segment 2 bases; nucleotides outside the gene matches: 6. DNA of the CDR3: TGTGCCAGCAGGGCTAGGACAGGGCCCTACAATGAGCAGTTCTTC. Protein product: CASRARTGPYNEQFF.

J is TRBJ1-2 and V is TRBV6-6, with TRBD1 as a possible D gene (6 bases). The CDR3 consists of 15 residues. Germline CDR1 MNHNY, CDR2 SVGAGI (reference sequence). Trimming took off 6 bases at V and 7 bases at J, with 21 bases between the two ends. CDR3 nucleotide sequence: TGTGCCAGCAGCCACGGCGAAGGGGGTTGGATTGGCTACACCTTC. As protein: CASSHGEGGWIGYTF.

The chain carries TRBV5-6 and TRBJ2-7; 8 nucleotides align to TRBD2. V was pared by 1 base and J by 6 bases, with 12 bases of the junction left unmatched. The V gene's germline CDR1 is SGHDT and CDR2 YYEEEE. This CDR3 spans 16 amino acids. Here the CDR3 reads CASSLRGKAGGSEQYF. Written as DNA, the CDR3 is TGTGCCAGCAGCTTGAGAGGGAAGGCGGGAGGCAGCGAGCAGTACTTC.

The rearrangement joins TRBV28 to TRBJ1-1; tentatively, D is TRBD1 (5 bases). This CDR3 comprises 12 residues. CDR1 is MDHEN, CDR2 SYDVKM, per germline. V was trimmed by 6 bases and J by 10 bases, leaving 15 bases between them. Here the CDR3 DNA reads TGTGCCAGCAGGATTAACGGGGGGACAGCTTTCTTT. This gives the protein CASRINGGTAFF.

The CDR3, as DNA: TGTGCCAGCTCACCAAGCGATCAGGGGACCCAGTACTTC. It codes for CASSPSDQGTQYF. The V and J genes are TRBV18 and TRBJ2-5, with D tentatively TRBD1 (5 bases). V was shortened by 2 bases and J by 7 bases, with 11 bases between the two germline ends. Germline V lookup: CDR1 KGHSH, CDR2 LQKENI. The CDR3 contains 13 residues.

The chain recombines TRBV23-1 with TRBJ1-1; 9 bases align to TRBD1. TRBV23-1 is recorded as an ORF, its role being uncertain. The CDR3 extends over 15 amino acids. V shed 5 bases, J shed 5 bases, and the junction held 9 bases outside the gene matches. DNA of the CDR3: TGCGCCAGCAGTAGATGGGACAGGGTGATAACTGAAGCTTTCTTT. This codes for CASSRWDRVITEAFF.

This clone came up a few times. The rearrangement links TRBV4-2 to TRBJ2-6; the D is unclear. V lost 0 bases and J 0 bases, leaving 6 bases between the germline ends. Germline CDR1 is LGHNA and CDR2 is YNFKEQ. The CDR3 loop spans 16 amino acids. CDR3 region: CASSQDFYSGANVLTF. The DNA for the CDR3 is TGTGCCAGCAGCCAAGATTTCTACTCTGGGGCCAACGTCCTGACTTTC.

This clone came up a few times. This rearrangement joins TRBV9 to TRBJ1-5, with D maybe TRBD1 (5 bases). Trimming removed 0 bases at V and 6 bases at J, with 10 bases between. The germline V gene has CDR1 SGDLS and CDR2 YYNGEE. This CDR3 is built from 14 residues. This chain's CDR3 is CASSVGAGIQPQHF. The CDR3 region has the DNA TGTGCCAGCAGCGTAGGAGCAGGGATTCAGCCCCAGCATTTT.

This clone was seen only a few times. The rearrangement links TRBV7-2 to TRBJ2-1, with D perhaps TRBD2 (5 bases). The V end lost 3 bases, the J end lost 0 bases, and 9 bases lay between the germline ends. CDR1 and CDR2 from the germline V gene are SGHTA and FQGNSA. The CDR3 has 15 residues. The CDR3 sequence: CASSFRTASYNEQFF. In DNA form, the CDR3 reads TGTGCCAGCAGCTTCAGGACTGCCTCCTACAATGAGCAGTTCTTC.

The chain joins TRBV27 to TRBJ1-1; 8 bases match TRBD1. Trimming at V came to 5 bases and at J to 0 bases, leaving 8 bases not matched to a gene. This CDR3 has 16 amino acids. The germline CDR1 and CDR2 sequences are MNHEY and SMNVEV (reference sequence). CDR3 protein: CASSPGTGRMNTEAFF. The CDR3, as DNA: TGTGCCAGCAGTCCCGGGACAGGCCGCATGAACACTGAAGCTTTCTTT.

This clone showed up just a few times. Other DNA sequences in this specimen translate into the identical CDR3. The chain links TRBV18 to TRBJ1-1, with D maybe TRBD1 (5 bases). The CDR3 consists of 14 residues. Germline CDR1 and CDR2: KGHSH and LQKENI. V was shortened by 6 bases and J by 1 base, with 12 bases between the two germline ends. CDR3 loop: CASSPTTGNTEAFF. DNA of the CDR3: TGTGCCAGCTCCCCGACCACAGGGAACACTGAAGCTTTCTTT.

The chain has TRBV18 and TRBJ1-3; D might be TRBD1 (5 bases). Germline V gene lookup returns CDR1 KGHSH and CDR2 LQKENI. V was pared by 3 bases and J by 0 bases, with 12 bases between. This CDR3 comprises 16 residues. The CDR3 here is CASSPGLGASGNTIYF. CDR3 DNA sequence: TGTGCCAGCTCACCGGGTCTAGGGGCCTCTGGAAACACCATATATTTT.

This clone has more than one count but fewer than ten. Within the sample, other DNA sequences also encode this same CDR3. The chain employs TRBV25-1 and TRBJ1-1; D possibly corresponds to TRBD1 (6 bases). The germline V and J ends were trimmed by 3 bases and 5 bases, with 7 bases remaining between them. Germline CDR1 and CDR2: MGHDK and SYGVNS. This CDR3 has 12 residues. DNA of the CDR3: TGTGCCAGCAGTGACAGGGGAACTGAAGCTTTCTTT. Its protein product is CASSDRGTEAFF.

This chain links TRBV28 with TRBJ2-1; TRBD1 aligns across 10 bases. J was trimmed by 4 bases and V by 5 bases; bases with no gene match: 8. Germline CDR1 MDHEN, CDR2 SYDVKM. The CDR3 contains 16 residues. The CDR3 region is CASSASGTGAYNEQFF. For the CDR3, the DNA is TGTGCCAGCAGTGCCTCAGGGACAGGGGCTTACAATGAGCAGTTCTTC.

This clone has just a few counts. This rearrangement joins TRBV11-2 to TRBJ2-7, with 8 bases matching TRBD2. The CDR3 totals 16 residues. V lost 5 bases and J lost 3; bases outside the gene matches: 12. The germline CDR1 and CDR2 sequences are SGHAT and FQNNGV. The CDR3 is CASSPARASGLYEQYF. CDR3 DNA: TGTGCCAGCAGCCCGGCGAGGGCTAGCGGGCTCTACGAGCAGTACTTC.

This clone has just a few counts. The chain employs TRBV7-9 and TRBJ2-1, with 8 bases aligning to TRBD1. V was clipped by 6 bases and J by 5 bases; unmatched bases: 12. The CDR3 is 16 residues long. Germline values: CDR1 SEHNR, CDR2 FQNEAQ (reference sequence). The CDR3 nucleotides read TGTGCCAGCAGTTTCCTTGACAGGGGCCGCGACAATGAGCAGTTCTTC. Protein product: CASSFLDRGRDNEQFF.